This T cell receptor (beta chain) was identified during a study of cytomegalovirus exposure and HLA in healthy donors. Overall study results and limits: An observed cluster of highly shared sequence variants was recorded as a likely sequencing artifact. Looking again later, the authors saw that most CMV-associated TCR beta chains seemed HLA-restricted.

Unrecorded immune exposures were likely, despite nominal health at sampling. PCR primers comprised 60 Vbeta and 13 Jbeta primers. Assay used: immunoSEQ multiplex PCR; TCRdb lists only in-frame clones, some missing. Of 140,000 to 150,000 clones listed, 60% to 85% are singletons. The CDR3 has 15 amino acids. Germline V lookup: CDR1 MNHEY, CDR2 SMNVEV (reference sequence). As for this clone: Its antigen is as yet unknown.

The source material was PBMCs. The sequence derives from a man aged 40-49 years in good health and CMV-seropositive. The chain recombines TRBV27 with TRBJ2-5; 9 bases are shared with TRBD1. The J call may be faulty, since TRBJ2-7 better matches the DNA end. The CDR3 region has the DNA TGTGCCAGCGTACCTATCGGACAGGGGAACTACGAGCAGTACTTC. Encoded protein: CASVPIGQGNYEQYF.